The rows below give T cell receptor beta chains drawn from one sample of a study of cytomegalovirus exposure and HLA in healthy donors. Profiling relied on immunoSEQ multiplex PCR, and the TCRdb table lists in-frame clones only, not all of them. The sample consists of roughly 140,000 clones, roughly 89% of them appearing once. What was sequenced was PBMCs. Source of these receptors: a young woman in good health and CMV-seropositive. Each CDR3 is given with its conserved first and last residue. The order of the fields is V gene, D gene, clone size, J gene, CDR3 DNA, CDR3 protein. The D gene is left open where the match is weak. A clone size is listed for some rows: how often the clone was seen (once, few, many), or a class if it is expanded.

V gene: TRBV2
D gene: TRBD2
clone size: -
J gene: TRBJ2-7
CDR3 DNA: TGTGCCACTGGGACTAGATCTAACTACGAGCAGTACTTC
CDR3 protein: CATGTRSNYEQYF

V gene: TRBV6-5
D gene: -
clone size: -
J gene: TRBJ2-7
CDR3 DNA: TGTGCCAGCAGCCGGGACTTCGGGGTGGGAGAGCAGTACTTC
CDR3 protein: CASSRDFGVGEQYF

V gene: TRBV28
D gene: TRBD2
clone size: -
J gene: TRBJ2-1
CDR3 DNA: TGTGCCAGCAGGATAGCGGGAGGAACGTTATACAATGAGCAGTTCTTC
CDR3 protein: CASRIAGGTLYNEQFF

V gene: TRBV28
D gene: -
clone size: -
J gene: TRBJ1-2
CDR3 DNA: TGTGCCAGCAGTTTATCCGGGGGCTACACCTTC
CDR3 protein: CASSLSGGYTF

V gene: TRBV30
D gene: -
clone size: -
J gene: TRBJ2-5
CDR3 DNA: TGTGCCTGGAGTGTCAGGGTTTCGTGGGAGACCCAGTACTTC
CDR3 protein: CAWSVRVSWETQYF

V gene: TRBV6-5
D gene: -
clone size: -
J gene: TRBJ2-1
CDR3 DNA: TGTGCCAGCACCTTTACCGGTAGCTCCTACAATGAGCAGTTCTTC
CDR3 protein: CASTFTGSSYNEQFF

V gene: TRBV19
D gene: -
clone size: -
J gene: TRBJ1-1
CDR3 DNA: TGTGCCAGTAGTATCCCAACAGGAAACACTGAAGCTTTCTTT
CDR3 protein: CASSIPTGNTEAFF

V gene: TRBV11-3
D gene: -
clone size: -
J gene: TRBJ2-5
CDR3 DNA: TGTGCCAGCAGCCCTACAGGAGACCAAGAGACCCAGTACTTC
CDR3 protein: CASSPTGDQETQYF

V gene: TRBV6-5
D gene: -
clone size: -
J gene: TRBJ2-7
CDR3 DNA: TGTGCCAGCAGTCGTTCCCCGGACAGTACCTACGAGCAGTACTTC
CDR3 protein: CASSRSPDSTYEQYF

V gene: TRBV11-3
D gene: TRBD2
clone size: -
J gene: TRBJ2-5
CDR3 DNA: TGTGCCAGCAATCCGGGGCGCGGGAGGGGAGAGACCCAGTACTTC
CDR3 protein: CASNPGRGRGETQYF

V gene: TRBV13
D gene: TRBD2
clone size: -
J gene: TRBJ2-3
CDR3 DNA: TGTGCCAGCAGCCCCGGGTTAGCGGGAGTCCGTTCGAACACAGATACGCAGTATTTT
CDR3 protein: CASSPGLAGVRSNTDTQYF

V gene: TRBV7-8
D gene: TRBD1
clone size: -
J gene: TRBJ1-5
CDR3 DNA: TGTGCCAGCAGCTTTCGGACAGGGCAAGGCAATCAGCCCCAGCATTTT
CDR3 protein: CASSFRTGQGNQPQHF

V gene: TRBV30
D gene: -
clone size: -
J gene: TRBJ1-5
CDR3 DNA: TGTGCCTGGAGTATGAGGGCAGGTCCACAGCCCCAGCATTTT
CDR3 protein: CAWSMRAGPQPQHF

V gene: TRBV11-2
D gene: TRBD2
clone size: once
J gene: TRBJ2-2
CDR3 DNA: TGTGCCAGCAGCCTCGGACTAGCAAGCGGGGAGCTGTTTTTT
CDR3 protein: CASSLGLASGELFF

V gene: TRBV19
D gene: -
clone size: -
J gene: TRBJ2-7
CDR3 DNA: TGTGCCAGTAGTATAAACAGGGCGAACGAGCAGTACTTC
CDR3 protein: CASSINRANEQYF